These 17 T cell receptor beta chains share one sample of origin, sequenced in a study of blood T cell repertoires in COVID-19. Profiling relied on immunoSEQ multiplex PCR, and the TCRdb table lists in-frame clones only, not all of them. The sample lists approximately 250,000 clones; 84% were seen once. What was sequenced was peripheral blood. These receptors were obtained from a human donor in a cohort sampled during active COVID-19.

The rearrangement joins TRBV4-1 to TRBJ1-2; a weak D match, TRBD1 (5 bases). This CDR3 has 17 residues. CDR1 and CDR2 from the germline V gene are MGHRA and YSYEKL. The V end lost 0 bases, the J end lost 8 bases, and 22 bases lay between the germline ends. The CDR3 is CASSQDKGILAAGGYTF. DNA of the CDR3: TGCGCCAGCAGCCAAGATAAGGGGATATTGGCAGCCGGCGGCTACACCTTC.

Here the CDR3 reads CASSLAGIHNSPLHF. The CDR3 DNA follows: TGCGCCAGCAGCTTGGCGGGTATCCATAATTCACCCCTCCACTTT. V usage is TRBV5-1 and J usage is TRBJ1-6; no reliable D call. CDR3 length: 15 amino acids. The V end was cut by 0 bases, the J end by 5 bases, with 9 bases between. In germline, CDR1 is SGHRS, CDR2 YFSETQ.

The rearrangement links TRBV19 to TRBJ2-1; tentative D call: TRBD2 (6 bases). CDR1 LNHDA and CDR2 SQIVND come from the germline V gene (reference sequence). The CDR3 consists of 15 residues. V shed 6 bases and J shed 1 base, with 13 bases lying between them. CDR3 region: CASRTTGTSYNEQFF. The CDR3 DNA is TGTGCCAGTAGAACCACCGGGACTTCCTACAATGAGCAGTTCTTC.

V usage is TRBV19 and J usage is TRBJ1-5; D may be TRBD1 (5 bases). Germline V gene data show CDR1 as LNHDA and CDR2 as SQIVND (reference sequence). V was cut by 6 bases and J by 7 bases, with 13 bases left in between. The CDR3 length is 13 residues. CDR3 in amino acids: CASSQGFDQPQHF. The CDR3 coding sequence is TGTGCCAGTAGCCAGGGATTCGACCAGCCCCAGCATTTT.

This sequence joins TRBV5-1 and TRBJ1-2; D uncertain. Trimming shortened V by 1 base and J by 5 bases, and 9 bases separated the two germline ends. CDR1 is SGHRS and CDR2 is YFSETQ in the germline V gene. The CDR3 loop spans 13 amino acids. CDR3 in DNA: TGCGCCAGCAGCTTGATATTCGAGTATGGCTACACCTTC. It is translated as CASSLIFEYGYTF.

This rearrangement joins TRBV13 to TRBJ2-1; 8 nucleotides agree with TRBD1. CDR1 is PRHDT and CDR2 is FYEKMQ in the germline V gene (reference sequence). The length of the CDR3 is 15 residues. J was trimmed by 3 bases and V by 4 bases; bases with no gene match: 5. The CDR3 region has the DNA TGTGCCAGCAGCTCCGGGACAGGCCGCTACAATGAGCAGTTCTTC. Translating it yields CASSSGTGRYNEQFF.

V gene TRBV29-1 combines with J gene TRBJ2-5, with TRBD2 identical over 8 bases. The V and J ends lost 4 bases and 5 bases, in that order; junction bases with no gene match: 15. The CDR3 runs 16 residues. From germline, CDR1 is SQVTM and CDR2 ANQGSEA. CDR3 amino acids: CSVAGHPGTSTETQYF. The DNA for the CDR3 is TGCAGCGTTGCGGGCCACCCCGGGACTAGTACCGAGACCCAGTACTTC.

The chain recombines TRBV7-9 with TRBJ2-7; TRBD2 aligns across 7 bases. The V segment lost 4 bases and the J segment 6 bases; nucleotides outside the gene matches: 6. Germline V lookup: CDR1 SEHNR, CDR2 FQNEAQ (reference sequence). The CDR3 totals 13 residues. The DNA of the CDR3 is TGTGCCAGCAGCTCAGGCGGGGGATCCGAGCAGTACTTC. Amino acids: CASSSGGGSEQYF. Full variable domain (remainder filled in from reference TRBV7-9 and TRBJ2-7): DTGVSQNPRHKITKRGQNVTFRCDPISEHNRLYWYRQTLGQGPEFLTYFQNEAQLEKSRLLSDRFSAERPKGSFSTLEIQRTEQGDSAMYLCASSSGGGSEQYFGPGTRLTVT.

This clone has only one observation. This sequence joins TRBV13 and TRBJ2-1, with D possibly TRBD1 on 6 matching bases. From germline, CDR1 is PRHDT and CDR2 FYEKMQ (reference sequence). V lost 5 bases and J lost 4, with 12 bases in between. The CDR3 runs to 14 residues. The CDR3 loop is CASSQWTAYNEQFF. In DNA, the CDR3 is TGTGCCAGCAGCCAGTGGACAGCATACAATGAGCAGTTCTTC.

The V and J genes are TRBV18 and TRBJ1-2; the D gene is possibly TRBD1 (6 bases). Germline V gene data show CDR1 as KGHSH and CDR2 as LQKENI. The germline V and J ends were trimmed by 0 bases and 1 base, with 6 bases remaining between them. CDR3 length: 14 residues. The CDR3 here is CASSPPGHNYGYTF. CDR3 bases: TGTGCCAGCTCACCACCGGGACATAACTATGGCTACACCTTC.

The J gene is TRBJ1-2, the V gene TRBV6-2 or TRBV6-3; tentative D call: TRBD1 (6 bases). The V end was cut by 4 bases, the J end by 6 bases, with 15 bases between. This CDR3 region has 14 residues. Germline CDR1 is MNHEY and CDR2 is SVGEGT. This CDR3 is CASSFPGGTNGYTF. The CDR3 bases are TGTGCCAGCAGTTTCCCGGGAGGGACAAATGGCTACACCTTC.

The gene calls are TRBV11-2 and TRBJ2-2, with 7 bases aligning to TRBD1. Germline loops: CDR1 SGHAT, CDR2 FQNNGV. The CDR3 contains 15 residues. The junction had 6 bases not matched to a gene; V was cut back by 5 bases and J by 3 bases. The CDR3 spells CASSEDRVHTGELFF. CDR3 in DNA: TGTGCCAGCAGCGAAGACAGGGTTCACACCGGGGAGCTGTTTTTT.

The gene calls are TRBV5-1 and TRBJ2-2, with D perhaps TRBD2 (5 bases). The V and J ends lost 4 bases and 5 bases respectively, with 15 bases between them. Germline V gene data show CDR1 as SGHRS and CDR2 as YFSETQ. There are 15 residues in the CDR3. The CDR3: CASSQRDSRTGELFF. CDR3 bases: TGCGCCAGCAGCCAACGGGATTCCCGTACCGGGGAGCTGTTTTTT. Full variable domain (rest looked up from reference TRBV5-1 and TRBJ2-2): KAGVTQTPRYLIKTRGQQVTLSCSPISGHRSVSWYQQTPGQGLQFLFEYFSETQRNKGNFPGRFSGRQFSNSRSEMNVSTLELGDSALYLCASSQRDSRTGELFFGEGSRLTVL.

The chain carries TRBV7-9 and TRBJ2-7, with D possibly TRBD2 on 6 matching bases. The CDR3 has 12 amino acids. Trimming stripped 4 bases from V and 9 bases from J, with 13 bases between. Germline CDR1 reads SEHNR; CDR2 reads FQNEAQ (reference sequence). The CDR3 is CASSSTDGRQYF. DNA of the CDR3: TGTGCCAGCAGCTCAACGGACGGGAGGCAGTACTTC.

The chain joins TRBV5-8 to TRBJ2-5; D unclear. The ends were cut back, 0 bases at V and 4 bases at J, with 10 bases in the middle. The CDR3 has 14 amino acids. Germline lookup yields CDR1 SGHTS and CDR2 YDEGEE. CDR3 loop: CASSLVMRLETQYF. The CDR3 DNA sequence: TGTGCCAGCAGCTTGGTTATGAGGTTAGAGACCCAGTACTTC.

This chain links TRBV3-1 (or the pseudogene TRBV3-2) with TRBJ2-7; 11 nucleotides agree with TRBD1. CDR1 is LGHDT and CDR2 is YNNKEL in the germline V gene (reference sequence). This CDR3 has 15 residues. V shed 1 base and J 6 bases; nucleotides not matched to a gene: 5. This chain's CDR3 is CASSQGDRGYREQYF. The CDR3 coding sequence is TGTGCCAGCAGCCAAGGGGACAGGGGGTATCGCGAGCAGTACTTC.

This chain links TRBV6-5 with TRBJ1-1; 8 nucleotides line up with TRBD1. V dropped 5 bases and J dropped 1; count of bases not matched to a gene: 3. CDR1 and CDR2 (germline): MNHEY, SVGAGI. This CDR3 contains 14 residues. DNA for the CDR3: TGTGCCAGCAGTCAAACAGGGGGGAACACTGAAGCTTTCTTT. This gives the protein CASSQTGGNTEAFF.